This T cell receptor (beta chain) was profiled in a study of patients and donors after allogeneic stem cell transplantation. MiXCR, applied by TCRdb to the RT-PCR reads, yields one record per CDR3 protein. The sample includes 85,000 to 90,000 distinct CDR3 sequences, roughly 50% of them seen just once. V shed 1 base and J shed 4 bases, with 5 bases lying between them. Germline lookup yields CDR1 LGHDT and CDR2 YNNKEL (reference sequence). This CDR3 is 12 amino acids long. This TCR came from a human donor who was either an allogeneic HSCT recipient or a stem cell or donor lymphocyte infusion donor (not recorded which). It is not recorded whose cells these are; they may come from a transplant donor. This chain links TRBV3-1 with TRBJ2-7; D not resolved. Sequenced input: blood, either unsorted or a sorted T cell fraction (not recorded which). CDR3: CASSQVGYEQYF. CDR3 nucleotide sequence: TGTGCCAGCAGCCAAGTAGGATACGAGCAGTACTTC.